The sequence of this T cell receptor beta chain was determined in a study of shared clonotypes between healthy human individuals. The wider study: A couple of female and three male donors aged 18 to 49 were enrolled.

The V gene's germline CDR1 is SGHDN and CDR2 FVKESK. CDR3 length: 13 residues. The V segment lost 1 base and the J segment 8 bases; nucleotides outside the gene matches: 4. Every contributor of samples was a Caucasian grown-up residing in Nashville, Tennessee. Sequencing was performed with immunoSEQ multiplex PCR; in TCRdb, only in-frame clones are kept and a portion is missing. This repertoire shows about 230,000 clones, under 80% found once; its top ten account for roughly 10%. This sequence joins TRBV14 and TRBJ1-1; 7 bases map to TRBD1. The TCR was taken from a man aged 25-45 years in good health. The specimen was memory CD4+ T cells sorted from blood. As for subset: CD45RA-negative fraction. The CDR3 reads CASSQVMGQEAFF. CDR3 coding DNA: TGTGCCAGCAGCCAAGTAATGGGACAGGAAGCTTTCTTT.